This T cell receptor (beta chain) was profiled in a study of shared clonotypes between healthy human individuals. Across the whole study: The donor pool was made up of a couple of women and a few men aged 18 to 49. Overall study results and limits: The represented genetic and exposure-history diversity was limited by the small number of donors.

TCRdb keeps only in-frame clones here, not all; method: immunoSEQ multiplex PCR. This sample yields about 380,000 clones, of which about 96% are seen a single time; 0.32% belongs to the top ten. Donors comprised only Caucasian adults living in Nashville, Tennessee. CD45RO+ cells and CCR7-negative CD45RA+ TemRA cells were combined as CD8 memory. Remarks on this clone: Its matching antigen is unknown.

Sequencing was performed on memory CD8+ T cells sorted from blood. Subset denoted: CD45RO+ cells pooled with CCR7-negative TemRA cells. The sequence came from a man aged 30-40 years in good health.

CDR3 DNA: TGTGCCAGCACGTACGGACAGGGAAGGGGGCAAGAGACCCAGTACTTC. Translation gives CASTYGQGRGQETQYF. The V gene is TRBV6-6, the J gene TRBJ2-5, with 8 bases lining up with TRBD1. The ends lost 7 bases at V and 2 bases at J; junction bases unmatched: 12. Germline-derived CDR1 and CDR2 are MNHNY and SVGAGI (reference sequence). The CDR3 is 16 amino acids.